The 3 T cell receptor beta chains in this list originate from one sample, sequenced in a study of T cells after yellow fever vaccination (dated by TCRdb to the late 2010s). What the treatment or condition label conveys for this sample: live attenuated yellow fever vaccine strain. Library creation used 5' RACE. The listed sequencing device is Illumina NovaSeq 6000. The raw public reads went through TCRdb reprocessing: fastp at Q25, MiXCR clone calling, in-frame beta chains kept. CDR3 protein sequences are deduplicated, and each keeps its most common genes and DNA. This sample comprises fewer than 350,000 distinct CDR3 sequences, approximately 4% of them detected only once. The top ten clones comprise approximately 19% of the sample. The starting material was PBMCs, obtained 15 days after the yellow fever booster vaccination. Receptors originate from a man aged 18 to 30 who received the YFV17D yellow fever vaccine.

This clonotype was observed at least ten times. The chain couples TRBV12-3 or TRBV12-4 to TRBJ1-5, with TRBD1 matching over 7 bases. V lost 5 bases to trimming and J lost 1 base; unmatched junction nucleotides: 2. The CDR3 extends over 14 amino acids. The CDR3 is CASSQGQSNQPQHF. CDR3 sequence (DNA): TGTGCCAGCAGTCAGGGACAGAGCAATCAGCCCCAGCATTTT.

This sequence joins TRBV12-3 or TRBV12-4 and TRBJ2-3; 7 nucleotides align to TRBD2. V shed 3 bases, J shed 2 bases, and the junction held 5 bases outside the gene matches. The CDR3 length is 15 residues. The CDR3 here is CASSFGAGNTDTQYF. For the CDR3, the DNA is TGTGCCAGCAGTTTCGGAGCGGGAAACACAGATACGCAGTATTTT.

Only a few counts were recorded for this clonotype. This chain connects TRBV10-3 to TRBJ1-5; weak D call: TRBD1 (5 bases). Between the trimmed V and J ends, which lost 4 bases and 1 base, there was a span of 5 bases. This CDR3 comprises 13 residues. Germline lookup yields CDR1 ENHRY and CDR2 SYGVKD. For the CDR3, the DNA is TGTGCCATCAGTGGACAGAGCAATCAGCCCCAGCATTTT. Translated: CAISGQSNQPQHF.